The clone carrying this T cell receptor (beta chain) was recorded once. The antigen is undetermined. Using immunoSEQ multiplex PCR, the repertoire was profiled, and TCRdb retains in-frame clones only, with some absent. Of about 180,000 clones in the sample, 85% to 90% were seen once. CDR1 is LNHDA, CDR2 SQIVND, per germline (reference sequence). CDR3 length: 15 amino acids. The V gene lost 7 bases and the J gene lost 0 bases, with 13 bases spanning the gap. The source of the sample is a study of T cell responses to AZD1222 COVID-19 vaccine. The study, taken as a whole, reports: Scientists sampled the repertoires only once the peak T cell response had passed. Donor demographics were predominantly white British with a female majority; clonal diversity may be underestimated. Nearly half of unique spike-specific TCRs reportedly avoided B.1.351 and B.1.1.7 mutated regions.

The genes are TRBV19 and TRBJ1-3; D is uncertain. The receptor was isolated from an adult who received the AZD1222 COVID-19 vaccine. Here the sequenced sample was peripheral blood, taken 28 days after the second AZD1222 dose. The DNA for the CDR3 is TGTGCCAGTACCGGAACGGGAAGCTCTGGAAACACCATATATTTT. Its protein is CASTGTGSSGNTIYF. The full variable domain, in which reference TRBV19 and TRBJ1-3 provide the parts outside the CDR3, is DGGITQSPKYLFRKEGQNVTLSCEQNLNHDAMYWYRQDPGQGLRLIYYSQIVNDFQKGDIAEGYSVSREKKESFPLTVTSAQKNPTAFYLCASTGTGSSGNTIYFGEGSWLTVV.